This paragraph reports one T cell receptor beta chain. Its antigen is not identified. The treatment denotes: oral pan-JAK inhibitor, 5-10 mg twice daily. TCR sequencing used cDNA made by reverse transcription of extracted RNA. Clones were read by immunoSEQ multiplex PCR, and TCRdb kept only the in-frame ones, dropping some. The sample has roughly 100,000 clones, 85% to 90% seen once. The V gene end was trimmed by 5 bases and the J gene end by 6 bases; junction bases not matched to a gene: 6. CDR3 length: 15 amino acids. From germline, CDR1 is PRHDT and CDR2 FYEKMQ (reference sequence). This entry is derived from a study of CD8+ T cells in alopecia areata. Study overall: Administration of oral tofacitinib to treated patients was at 5 to 10 mg twice daily. Findings of the study overall: Among patients, TCR sharing was less clear than in mice, a difference possibly due in part to HLA diversity in the patient population.

The clonotype was recovered from a human donor with alopecia areata. Here the sequenced sample was CD8+ T cells sorted from blood, taken between weeks 30 and 35, from a patient treated with tofacitinib. The chain combines TRBV13 with TRBJ2-1, with 11 bases matching TRBD2. This CDR3 is CASSPSGGSGNEQFF. Here the CDR3 DNA reads TGTGCCAGCAGCCCTAGCGGGGGGTCCGGCAATGAGCAGTTCTTC.